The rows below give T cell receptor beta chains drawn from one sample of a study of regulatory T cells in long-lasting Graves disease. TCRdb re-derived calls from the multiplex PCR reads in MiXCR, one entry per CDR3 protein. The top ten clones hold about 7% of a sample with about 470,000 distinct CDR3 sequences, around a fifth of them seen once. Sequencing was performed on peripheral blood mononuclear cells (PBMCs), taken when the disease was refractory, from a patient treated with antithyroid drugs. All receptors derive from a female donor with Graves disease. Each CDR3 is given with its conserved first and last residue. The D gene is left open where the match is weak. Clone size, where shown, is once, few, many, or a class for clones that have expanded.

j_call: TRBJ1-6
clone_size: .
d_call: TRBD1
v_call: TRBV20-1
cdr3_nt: TGCAGTGGGCAGGGGGCGTCGAGTAATTCACCCCTCCACTTT
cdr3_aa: CSGQGASSNSPLHF

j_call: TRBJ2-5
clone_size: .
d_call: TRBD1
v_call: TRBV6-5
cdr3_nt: TGTGCCAGCAGTTACTCGTTGAGGGGACAGACCCAGTGCTTC
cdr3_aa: CASSYSLRGQTQCF

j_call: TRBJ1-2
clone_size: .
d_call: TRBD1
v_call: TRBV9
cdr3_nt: TGTGCCAGCAGCGGACCTGGGACAGGGGTTAAGGGCTACACCTTC
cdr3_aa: CASSGPGTGVKGYTF

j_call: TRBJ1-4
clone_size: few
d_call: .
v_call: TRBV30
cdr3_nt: TGTGCCTGGAGTCCCGGGGGCTTGGAAAAACTGTTTTTT
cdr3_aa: CAWSPGGLEKLFF

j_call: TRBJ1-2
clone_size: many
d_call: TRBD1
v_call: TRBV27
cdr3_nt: TGTGCCAGCAGTTTAAGACAGGGGAATTCCGTCCATGGCTACACCTTC
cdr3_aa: CASSLRQGNSVHGYTF

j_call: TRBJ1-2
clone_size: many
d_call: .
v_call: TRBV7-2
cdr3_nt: TGTGCCAGCAGCTTAGGTCCCGGCGATGGCTACACCTTC
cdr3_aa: CASSLGPGDGYTF

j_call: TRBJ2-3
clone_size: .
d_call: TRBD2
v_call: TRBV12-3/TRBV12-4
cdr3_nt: TGTGCCAGCAGTTTATTAGCGGGGGGGCGCGATACGCAGTATTTT
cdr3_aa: CASSLLAGGRDTQYF

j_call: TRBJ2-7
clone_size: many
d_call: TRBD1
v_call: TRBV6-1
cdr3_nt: TGTGCCAGCACCCGGACAGGGAGCTCCTACGAGCAGTACTTC
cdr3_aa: CASTRTGSSYEQYF

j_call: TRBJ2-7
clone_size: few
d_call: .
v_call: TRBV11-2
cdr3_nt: TGTGCCAGCAGCTACCCAAGAGGGCCGGGACAACTCTACGAGCAGTACTTC
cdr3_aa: CASSYPRGPGQLYEQYF

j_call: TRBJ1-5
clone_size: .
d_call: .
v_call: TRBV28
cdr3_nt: TGTGCCAGCAGTTTATGGTTTAGCAATCAGCCCCAGCATTTT
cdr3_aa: CASSLWFSNQPQHF

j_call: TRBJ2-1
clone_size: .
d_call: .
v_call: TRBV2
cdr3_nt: TGTGCCAGCAGTGAACGGCCTCTCTACAATGAGCAGTTCTTC
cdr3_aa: CASSERPLYNEQFF

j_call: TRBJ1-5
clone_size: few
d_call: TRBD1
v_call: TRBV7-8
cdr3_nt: TGTGCCAGCAGCTTGGAGGACTTTCGGGACAGGGATCAGCCCCAGCATTTT
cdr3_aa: CASSLEDFRDRDQPQHF

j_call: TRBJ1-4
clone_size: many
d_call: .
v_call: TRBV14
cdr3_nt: TGTGCCAGCAGCCAAGGGGTTGGTGAAAAACTGTTTTTT
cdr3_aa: CASSQGVGEKLFF

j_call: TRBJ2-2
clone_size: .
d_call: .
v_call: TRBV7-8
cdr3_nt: TGTGCCAGCAGCTTAGTGGGGACTTTAACCGGGGAGCTGTTTTTT
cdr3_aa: CASSLVGTLTGELFF

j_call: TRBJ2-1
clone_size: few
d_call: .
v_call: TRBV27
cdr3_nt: TGTGCCAGCAGTTTATCGGGGACCCCCACCAATGAGCAGTTCTTC
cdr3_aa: CASSLSGTPTNEQFF

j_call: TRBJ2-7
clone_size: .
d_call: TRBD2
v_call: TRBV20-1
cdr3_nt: TGCAGTGCTACCCCCCTAGCGGGAGATGGCTACGAGCAGTACTTC
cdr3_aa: CSATPLAGDGYEQYF

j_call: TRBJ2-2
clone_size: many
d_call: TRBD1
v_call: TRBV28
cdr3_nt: TGTGCCAGCACCCCTCCGGGACAGGGGTTCGCCGGGGAGCTGTTTTTT
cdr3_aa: CASTPPGQGFAGELFF

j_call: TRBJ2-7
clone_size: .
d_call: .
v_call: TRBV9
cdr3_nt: TGTGCCAGCAGCGTAGAGGATGTCGGAGTTTACGAGCAGTACTTC
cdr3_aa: CASSVEDVGVYEQYF

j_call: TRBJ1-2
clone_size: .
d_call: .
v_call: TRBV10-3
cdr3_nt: TGTGCCATCAGTGAGTCCCGAGACAGCCCCTATGGCTACACCTTC
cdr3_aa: CAISESRDSPYGYTF

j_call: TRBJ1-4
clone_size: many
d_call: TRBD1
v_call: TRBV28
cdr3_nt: TGTGCCAGCAGTCCCGGACAGGAGAATGAAAAACTGTTTTTT
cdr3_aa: CASSPGQENEKLFF

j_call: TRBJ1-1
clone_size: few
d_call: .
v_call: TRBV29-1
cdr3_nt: TGCAGCGTTGAACCCAGACTCGTACCGAACACTGAAGCTTTCTTT
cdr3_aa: CSVEPRLVPNTEAFF

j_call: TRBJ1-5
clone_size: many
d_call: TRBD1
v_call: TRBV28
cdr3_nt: TGTGCCAGCAGTGGCCGCCGGGAGGGGGCGATCAATCAGCCCCAGCATTTT
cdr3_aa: CASSGRREGAINQPQHF

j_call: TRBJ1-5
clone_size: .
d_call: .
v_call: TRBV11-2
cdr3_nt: TGTGCCAGCAGCTTACGCTCCGGGAGAGGTGATCAGCCCCAGCATTTT
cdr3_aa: CASSLRSGRGDQPQHF

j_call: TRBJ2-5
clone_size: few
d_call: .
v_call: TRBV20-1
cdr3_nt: TGCAGTGCTAGTCCCACCGGGCGCGAGACCCAGTACTTC
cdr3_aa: CSASPTGRETQYF

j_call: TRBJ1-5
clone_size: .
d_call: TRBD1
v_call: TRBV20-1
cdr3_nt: TGCAGTGCACCGACAGGGACTTCTAGCAATCAGCCCCAGCATTTT
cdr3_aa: CSAPTGTSSNQPQHF

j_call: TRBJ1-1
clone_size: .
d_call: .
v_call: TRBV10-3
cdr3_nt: TGTGCCATCAGGAAGTCGAACACTGAAGCTTTCTTT
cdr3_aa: CAIRKSNTEAFF

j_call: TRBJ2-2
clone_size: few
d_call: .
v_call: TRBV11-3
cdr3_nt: TGTGCCAGCAGCTTAGTTGAGTTCGGTACCGGGGAGCTGTTTTTT
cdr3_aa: CASSLVEFGTGELFF

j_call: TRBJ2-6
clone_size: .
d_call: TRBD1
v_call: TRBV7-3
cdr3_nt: TGTGCCAGCAGCCCGACCGGGACAGGGTTTTCTGGGGCCAACGGCCTGACTTTC
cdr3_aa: CASSPTGTGFSGANGLTF

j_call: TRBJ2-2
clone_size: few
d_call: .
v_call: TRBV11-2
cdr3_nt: TGTGCCAGCAGCTTAAATGGGGTGTCCGGGGAGCTGTTTTTT
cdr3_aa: CASSLNGVSGELFF

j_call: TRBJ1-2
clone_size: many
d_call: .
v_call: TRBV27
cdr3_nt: TGTGCCAGCAGTTTCAGGGGCTACTTTGGCTACACCTTC
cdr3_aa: CASSFRGYFGYTF

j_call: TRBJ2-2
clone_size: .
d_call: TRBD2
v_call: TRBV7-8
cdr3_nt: TGTGCCAGCAGCTTGTACGGGACTAGCGGGACGGGTGTCGGGGAGCTGTTTTTT
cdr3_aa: CASSLYGTSGTGVGELFF

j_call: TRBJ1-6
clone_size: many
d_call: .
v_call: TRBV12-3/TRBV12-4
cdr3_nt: TGTGCCAGCAGCCCCTGGGGGGTCGTAAATTCACCCCTCCACTTT
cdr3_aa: CASSPWGVVNSPLHF

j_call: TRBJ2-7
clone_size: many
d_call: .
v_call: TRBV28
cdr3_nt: TGTGCCAGCAGTCGGACGGTCTTCTCCTACGAGCAGTACTTC
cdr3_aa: CASSRTVFSYEQYF

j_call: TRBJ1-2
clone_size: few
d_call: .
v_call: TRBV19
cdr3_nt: TGTGCCAGCAGACGGTCAGCTAACTATGGCTACACCTTC
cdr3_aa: CASRRSANYGYTF

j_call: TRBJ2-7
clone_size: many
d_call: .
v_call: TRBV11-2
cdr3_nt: TGTGCCAGCAGCTTAGATCTAGCGCCAGCCTGGGGGGAGCAGTACTTC
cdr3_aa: CASSLDLAPAWGEQYF

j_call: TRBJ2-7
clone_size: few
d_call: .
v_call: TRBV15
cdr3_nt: TGTGCCACCAGCAGAGTGGCGGGGGCCTCCTACGAGCAGTACTTC
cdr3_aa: CATSRVAGASYEQYF

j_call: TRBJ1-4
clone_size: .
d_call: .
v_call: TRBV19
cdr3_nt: TGTGCCAGTAGCAACGCAGGGGTGGTTGAAAAACTGTTTTTT
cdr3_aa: CASSNAGVVEKLFF

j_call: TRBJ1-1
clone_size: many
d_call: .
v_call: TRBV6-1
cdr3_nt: TGTGCCAGCAGGCGGGCAGAAGTGAACACTGAAGCTTTCTTT
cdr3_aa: CASRRAEVNTEAFF

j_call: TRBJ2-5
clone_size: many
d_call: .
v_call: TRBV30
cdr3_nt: TGTGCCTGGAGTGTTATCGGGGAGACCCAGTACTTC
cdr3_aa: CAWSVIGETQYF

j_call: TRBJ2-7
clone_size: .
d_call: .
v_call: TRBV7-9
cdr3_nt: TGTGCCAGCAGCTTAGCCGGGACAGAGCAGTACTTC
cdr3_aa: CASSLAGTEQYF

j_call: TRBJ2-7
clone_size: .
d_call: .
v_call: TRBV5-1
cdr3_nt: TGCGCCAGCAGCCCTAGTTACGCCTTTGGTGGGGGCTCCTACGAGCAGTACTTC
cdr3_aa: CASSPSYAFGGGSYEQYF

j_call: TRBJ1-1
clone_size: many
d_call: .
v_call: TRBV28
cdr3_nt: TGTGCCAGCAGTTTATGGGGGAAGGACACTGAAGCTTTCTTT
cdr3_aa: CASSLWGKDTEAFF

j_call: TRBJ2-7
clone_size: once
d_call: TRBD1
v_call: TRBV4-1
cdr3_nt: TGCGCCAGCAGCCAAGATAGGGACAGGGGTTTCGCGGCCTACGAGCAGTACTTC
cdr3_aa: CASSQDRDRGFAAYEQYF

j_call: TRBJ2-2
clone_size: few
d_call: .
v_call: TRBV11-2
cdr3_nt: TGTGCCAGCAGCTTACTCCGGGGCACCGGGGAGCTGTTTTTT
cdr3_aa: CASSLLRGTGELFF

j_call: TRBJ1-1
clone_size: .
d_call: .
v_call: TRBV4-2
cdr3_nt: TGTGCCAGCAGCCAAGTTGGCCTGGCGAACACTGAAGCTTTCTTT
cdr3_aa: CASSQVGLANTEAFF

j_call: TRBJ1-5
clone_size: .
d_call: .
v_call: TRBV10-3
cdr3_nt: TGTGCCATCAGTGAGTCGACGGATCAGCCCCAGCATTTT
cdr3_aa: CAISESTDQPQHF